This entry lists 20 T cell receptor beta chains sequenced from one sample in a study of human T cells and chemical hapten exposure. Time point: patch test 1, 2 weeks after DPC sensitization. Stated treatment: therapeutic diphenylcyclopropenone sensitization with weekly scalp DPC. One entry per CDR3 protein results from TCRdb running MiXCR on the RACE reads. The table has about 380,000 distinct CDR3 sequences, 4.8% seen once; the top ten hold under 3%. The specimen comprised whole blood, sampled in connection with sensitization to the hapten diphenylcyclopropenone (DPC). These receptors originate from a woman in her 50s with alopecia areata. Some clones in this sample may be carry-over from other donors' samples.

This clonotype occurred a few times. In DNA, the CDR3 is TGTGCCAGCAGTTTACCCGGGACAGGGGACGAGCAGTACTTC. Its translation: CASSLPGTGDEQYF. The rearrangement links TRBV28 to TRBJ2-7; 10 bases line up with TRBD1. The V gene end was trimmed by 2 bases and the J gene end by 5 bases; junction bases not matched to a gene: 3. In germline, CDR1 is MDHEN, CDR2 SYDVKM. The length of the CDR3 is 14 residues.

The table lists this clonotype with many counts. V and J are TRBV5-5 and TRBJ2-1; TRBD1 matches 9 bases. Germline assignment: CDR1 SGHKS and CDR2 YYEKEE (reference sequence). Losses at the gene ends were 4 bases for V and 6 bases for J; bases not matched to a gene: 14. This CDR3 is built from 17 residues. The CDR3 DNA reads TGTGCCAGCAGCCCCTCCGGGACAGGGTCGATAGGCAATGAGCAGTTCTTC. This codes for CASSPSGTGSIGNEQFF. Together with reference TRBV5-5 and TRBJ2-1, the CDR3 gives the full variable domain: DAGVTQSPTHLIKTRGQQVTLRCSPISGHKSVSWYQQVLGQGPQFIFQYYEKEERGRGNFPDRFSARQFPNYSSELNVNALLLGDSALYLCASSPSGTGSIGNEQFFGPGTRLTVL.

Many counts were recorded for this clonotype. CDR3 nucleotide sequence: TGCGCCAGCAGTGAGGAAGGGGGATCTTTCTTT. It specifies CASSEEGGSFF. The rearrangement joins TRBV10-2 to TRBJ1-1; D is perhaps TRBD1 (6 bases). V was clipped by 2 bases and J by 12 bases, with 10 bases between them. CDR3 length: 11 residues. Looked up from germline, CDR1 is WSHSY and CDR2 is SAAADI.

This clonotype turned up a few times. The genes are TRBV7-2 and TRBJ2-1; 10 bases fit TRBD2. The CDR3 extends over 15 amino acids. Germline values: CDR1 SGHTA, CDR2 FQGNSA. Trimming removed 5 bases from V and 6 bases from J; junction bases left unmatched: 7. CDR3 nucleotide sequence: TGTGCCAGCAGCCACCTAGCGGGAGAGGGCAATGAGCAGTTCTTC. It specifies CASSHLAGEGNEQFF.

The V and J genes are TRBV30 and TRBJ2-7, with D possibly called TRBD1 or TRBD2 (5 bases each). Per germline, CDR1 GTSNPN and CDR2 SVGIG (reference sequence). The CDR3 covers 16 residues. V shed 0 bases and J shed 2 bases, with 17 bases lying between them. This chain's CDR3 is CAWSVPGYGATYEQYF. The CDR3 DNA reads TGTGCCTGGAGTGTCCCTGGGTACGGGGCCACCTACGAGCAGTACTTC.

This clonotype has at least ten counts. The chain has TRBV6-1 and TRBJ1-1; TRBD1 matches 8 bases. After removal of 8 bases from V and 10 bases from J, the junction contained 21 bases not matched to a gene. This CDR3 is 16 amino acids long. The germline V gene has CDR1 MNHNS and CDR2 SASEGT. For the CDR3, the DNA is TGTGCCAGCGGAGAAGCCGGGACAGGTTACGCCTTTGCAGCTTTCTTT. Translated: CASGEAGTGYAFAAFF.

This clonotype has more than one count but fewer than ten. The chain carries TRBV20-1 and TRBJ1-1, with D possibly being TRBD1 (5 bases). With 5 bases removed from V and 0 bases from J, the gap between germline ends came to 13 bases. This CDR3 is built from 14 residues. The germline V gene has CDR1 DFQATT and CDR2 SNEGSKA (reference sequence). DNA of the CDR3: TGCAGTGCTCCACCGGGACGGATGAACACTGAAGCTTTCTTT. It translates to CSAPPGRMNTEAFF.

This clonotype was recorded many times. This chain links TRBV10-3 with TRBJ1-6; TRBD1 aligns across 10 bases. Germline V gene lookup returns CDR1 ENHRY and CDR2 SYGVKD. Trimming cost V 0 bases and J 8 bases; bases outside gene matches: 4. There are 16 residues in the CDR3. The CDR3, as DNA: TGTGCCATCAGTGAGTCTTGGGGGACAGGGGATTCACCCCTCCACTTT. Translating gives CAISESWGTGDSPLHF.

This clonotype was counted at least ten times. The rearrangement uses TRBV7-7 and TRBJ2-3; 10 positions agree with TRBD1. Germline lookup yields CDR1 SSHAT and CDR2 FNYEAQ (reference sequence). The V segment lost 5 bases and the J segment 4 bases; nucleotides outside the gene matches: 6. The CDR3 is 15 amino acids. The CDR3: CASSRGTGVPDTQYF. CDR3 nucleotides: TGTGCCAGCAGCCGCGGGACAGGGGTGCCAGATACGCAGTATTTT.

This clonotype was seen at least ten times. The chain is built from TRBV7-8 and TRBJ2-1; D gene uncertain. The CDR3 runs to 14 residues. Germline V gene lookup returns CDR1 SGHVS and CDR2 FQNEAQ. The germline V and J ends were trimmed by 1 base and 8 bases, with 12 bases remaining between them. CDR3 region: CASSLVGLLDEQFF. Here the CDR3 DNA reads TGTGCCAGCAGCTTAGTAGGCCTCCTCGATGAGCAGTTCTTC. Full variable domain (outside the CDR3, taken from reference TRBV7-8 and TRBJ2-1): GAGVSQSPRYKVAKRGQDVALRCDPISGHVSLFWYQQALGQGPEFLTYFQNEAQLDKSGLPSDRFFAERPEGSVSTLKIQRTQQEDSAVYLCASSLVGLLDEQFFGPGTRLTVL.

Many counts were recorded for this clonotype. This rearrangement joins TRBV7-9 to TRBJ1-1, with a weak D call TRBD1 (5 bases). This CDR3 has 12 residues. V was cut by 4 bases and J by 11 bases, with 14 bases left in between. CDR1 and CDR2 (germline): SEHNR, FQNEAQ (reference sequence). Here the CDR3 DNA reads TGTGCCAGCAGCTCGCGGGGGAAGGGGGCTTTCTTT. It specifies CASSSRGKGAFF.

This clonotype was detected many times. CDR3 residues: CASSVGQSDGLYTF. CDR3 coding DNA: TGTGCCAGCAGCGTAGGTCAATCCGACGGTCTCTACACCTTC. The rearrangement joins TRBV9 to TRBJ1-2; D is ambiguous. CDR3 length: 14 residues. Germline V gene sequence: CDR1 SGDLS, CDR2 YYNGEE. The V end lost 0 bases, the J end lost 10 bases, and 16 bases lay between the germline ends.

The sample holds many counts of this clonotype. This chain links TRBV11-2 with TRBJ2-7; perhaps TRBD2 as D (5 bases). The CDR3 runs to 11 residues. V gave up 5 bases and J gave up 7 bases, with 9 bases separating them. Germline loops: CDR1 SGHAT, CDR2 FQNNGV. This CDR3 reads CASSAPGEQYF. The CDR3 DNA is TGTGCCAGCAGCGCCCCGGGGGAGCAGTACTTC.

There are many counts of this clonotype. This chain connects TRBV13 to TRBJ2-2; no clear D gene. Trimming took 8 bases from V and 0 from J, leaving 10 bases between them. CDR1 is PRHDT and CDR2 is FYEKMQ in the germline V gene (reference sequence). The CDR3 is 14 amino acids. CDR3 protein: CASEKGANTGELFF. CDR3 DNA sequence: TGTGCCAGCGAGAAGGGTGCGAACACCGGGGAGCTGTTTTTT.

This clonotype showed up many times. The chain links TRBV6-5 to TRBJ2-3; TRBD2 matches at 7 bases. This CDR3 comprises 15 residues. Germline V gene sequence: CDR1 MNHEY, CDR2 SVGAGI. The junction had 8 bases not matched to a gene; V was cut back by 6 bases and J by 2 bases. The CDR3 is CASSLAEHLTDTQYF. The CDR3, as DNA: TGTGCCAGCAGCCTAGCGGAACACCTCACAGATACGCAGTATTTT.

There are many counts of this clonotype. This rearrangement joins TRBV14 to TRBJ1-6; TRBD1 matches 8 bases. The CDR3 length is 15 residues. The germline CDR1 and CDR2 sequences are SGHDN and FVKESK. Germline trimming cut 3 bases from V and 10 bases from J; bases unmatched to any gene: 8. The CDR3 region is CASSQAGQGPSPLHF. The CDR3 DNA reads as TGTGCCAGCAGCCAGGCCGGACAGGGACCCTCACCCCTCCACTTT.

Many counts were recorded for this clonotype. The V call is TRBV28, the J call TRBJ2-5; a possible D gene is TRBD2 (5 bases). Trimming shortened V by 7 bases and J by 2 bases, and 14 bases separated the two germline ends. Germline V gene data show CDR1 as MDHEN and CDR2 as SYDVKM. The CDR3 covers 14 residues. In nucleotides, the CDR3 is TGTGCCAGCACACCTTTTGGCGGGCAAGAGACCCAGTACTTC. Translation: CASTPFGGQETQYF.

This clonotype occurred a few times. V is TRBV24-1 and J is TRBJ1-6; possible D gene TRBD1, 5 bases. Germline-derived CDR1 and CDR2 are KGHDR and SFDVKD. V lost 0 bases to trimming and J lost 5 bases, with 13 bases between them. This CDR3 region has 17 residues. CDR3 residues: CATSDLGDSLHNSPLHF. In DNA, the CDR3 is TGTGCCACCAGTGATTTGGGGGACTCGCTCCATAATTCACCCCTCCACTTT.

The J gene is TRBJ2-3, the V gene TRBV9; D might be TRBD2 (5 bases). The CDR3 covers 13 residues. Between the trimmed V and J ends, which lost 4 bases and 4 bases, there was a span of 10 bases. Germline-derived CDR1 and CDR2 are SGDLS and YYNGEE. DNA of the CDR3: TGTGCCAGCAGCTTCGCGGAGGCAGATACGCAGTATTTT. It is translated as CASSFAEADTQYF.

V gene TRBV19 combines with J gene TRBJ2-5, with D uncertain. V dropped 3 bases and J dropped 2 bases, with 13 bases sitting between them. This CDR3 spans 15 amino acids. The germline V gene encodes CDR1 LNHDA and CDR2 SQIVND (reference sequence). The CDR3 sequence is CASSISKFGQETQYF. The CDR3 DNA sequence: TGTGCCAGTAGTATCTCGAAGTTCGGACAAGAGACCCAGTACTTC. Drawing the rest from reference TRBV19 and TRBJ2-5, the complete variable domain is DGGITQSPKYLFRKEGQNVTLSCEQNLNHDAMYWYRQDPGQGLRLIYYSQIVNDFQKGDIAEGYSVSREKKESFPLTVTSAQKNPTAFYLCASSISKFGQETQYFGPGTRLLVL.